One and the same sample provided the 14 T cell receptor beta chains below, sequenced in a study of blood T cell repertoires in COVID-19. TCRdb's copy holds only in-frame clones and misses some; the assay was immunoSEQ multiplex PCR. The top ten hold roughly half of the sample, which has some 66,000 clones, approximately 80% seen once. Sample: peripheral blood. Receptor source: a woman aged 80 or over with acute or convalescent COVID-19.

This clone showed up just a few times. The chain combines TRBV10-1 with TRBJ2-1; 8 nucleotides agree with TRBD2. Germline trimming cut 1 base from V and 9 bases from J; bases unmatched to any gene: 8. This CDR3 has 15 amino acids. Germline V gene sequence: CDR1 WNHNN, CDR2 SYGVQD (reference sequence). The CDR3 nucleotides read TGCGCCAGCAGTGAGTACCAAGCGGGAGCGAGTGAGCAGTTCTTC. Translated, it gives CASSEYQAGASEQFF.

The V and J genes are TRBV3-1 (or the pseudogene TRBV3-2) and TRBJ1-1; D may be TRBD1 (5 bases). The CDR3 spans 14 residues. Trimming took 2 bases from V and 0 from J, leaving 7 bases between them. Germline V gene data show CDR1 as LGHDT and CDR2 as YNNKEL (reference sequence). The CDR3 sequence is CASSQRGMNTEAFF. For the CDR3, the DNA is TGTGCCAGCAGCCAAAGGGGTATGAACACTGAAGCTTTCTTT.

This clone has just one count. The chain uses TRBV5-1 and TRBJ2-3; TRBD2 aligns across 10 bases. CDR3 length: 18 amino acids. Germline V gene sequence: CDR1 SGHRS, CDR2 YFSETQ. V gave up 4 bases and J gave up 2 bases; unmatched junction bases: 13. CDR3 in DNA: TGCGCCAGCAGCACCACCGGACTAGCGGCGACCTACACAGATACGCAGTATTTT. Its protein product is CASSTTGLAATYTDTQYF.

This chain links TRBV19 with TRBJ1-5; 8 positions match TRBD1. Germline V gene data show CDR1 as LNHDA and CDR2 as SQIVND (reference sequence). J gave up 1 base and V 4 bases, and 6 bases lay outside the gene matches. This CDR3 has 16 amino acids. Written as DNA, the CDR3 is TGTGCCAGTAGTACCGGACAGGGACGAAGCAATCAGCCCCAGCATTTT. Translating it yields CASSTGQGRSNQPQHF.

This rearrangement joins TRBV28 to TRBJ2-6, with 11 bases matching TRBD1. The germline V gene has CDR1 MDHEN and CDR2 SYDVKM. There are 16 residues in the CDR3. The trim removed 9 bases at V and 0 bases at J, leaving 4 bases unmatched. The CDR3 sequence: CASSGTGGSGANVLTF. CDR3 coding DNA: TGTGCCAGTAGTGGGACAGGGGGCTCTGGGGCCAACGTCCTGACTTTC.

The J gene is TRBJ2-3, the V gene TRBV4-3; no clear D gene. Per germline, CDR1 LGHNA and CDR2 YSLEER. There are 13 residues in the CDR3. V dropped 0 bases and J dropped 3 bases, with 4 bases sitting between them. The CDR3: CASSQDHTDTQYF. The CDR3 DNA sequence: TGCGCCAGCAGCCAAGATCATACAGATACGCAGTATTTT.

This chain joins TRBV28 and TRBJ1-5; 8 positions match TRBD1. Germline trimming cut 3 bases from V and 5 bases from J; bases unmatched to any gene: 6. Germline CDR1 is MDHEN and CDR2 is SYDVKM. This CDR3 is built from 15 residues. The CDR3 region is CASSLGGQGYQPQHF. The CDR3 DNA reads as TGTGCCAGCAGTTTGGGAGGACAGGGATATCAGCCCCAGCATTTT. Full variable domain (rest looked up from reference TRBV28 and TRBJ1-5): DVKVTQSSRYLVKRTGEKVFLECVQDMDHENMFWYRQDPGLGLRLIYFSYDVKMKEKGDIPEGYSVSREKKERFSLILESASTNQTSMYLCASSLGGQGYQPQHFGDGTRLSIL.

The rearrangement joins TRBV6-5 to TRBJ1-2, with a weak D call TRBD1 (5 bases). The CDR3 spans 15 residues. Per the germline V gene, CDR1 is MNHEY and CDR2 is SVGAGI. V was pared by 2 bases and J by 4 bases, with 14 bases between. The CDR3: CASSYRLCTGYGYTF. DNA of the CDR3: TGTGCCAGCAGTTACCGGCTATGCACAGGCTATGGCTACACCTTC.

The chain combines TRBV2 with TRBJ1-2; D uncertain. This CDR3 contains 13 residues. V was cut by 7 bases and J by 3 bases, with 12 bases left in between. In germline, CDR1 is SNHLY, CDR2 FYNNEI. CDR3 residues: CASTPDTDYGYTF. The CDR3 DNA reads TGTGCCAGCACCCCTGACACCGACTATGGCTACACCTTC. Full variable domain (missing parts from reference TRBV2 and TRBJ1-2): EPEVTQTPSHQVTQMGQEVILRCVPISNHLYFYWYRQILGQKVEFLVSFYNNEISEKSEIFDDQFSVERPDGSNFTLKIRSTKLEDSAMYFCASTPDTDYGYTFGSGTRLTVV.

The CDR3 here is CASSLEQVYGYTF. Here the CDR3 DNA reads TGCGCCAGCAGCTTGGAACAGGTTTATGGCTACACCTTC. The genes are TRBV5-1 and TRBJ1-2, with a tentative D call TRBD1 (5 bases). V gave up 0 bases and J gave up 5 bases, with 8 bases separating them. Germline V CDR1 and CDR2: SGHRS, YFSETQ. The CDR3 extends over 13 amino acids.

The V call is TRBV7-9, the J call TRBJ1-4, with 9 nucleotides matching TRBD1. Unmatched junction bases numbered 6, after V lost 5 bases and J lost 8 bases. The CDR3 contains 14 residues. Germline CDR1 and CDR2: SEHNR and FQNEAQ (reference sequence). The CDR3 DNA follows: TGTGCCAGCAGCGGGGACAGGGAGGTGGAAAAACTGTTTTTT. It specifies CASSGDREVEKLFF.

The table lists this clone with a few counts. The V and J genes are TRBV6-1 and TRBJ1-5, with unresolved D. V was trimmed by 1 base and J by 3 bases, leaving 10 bases between them. In germline, CDR1 is MNHNS, CDR2 SASEGT. CDR3 size: 15 residues. The CDR3 sequence is CASSEVLSPNQPQHF. The CDR3 DNA follows: TGTGCCAGCAGTGAAGTCCTCAGTCCCAATCAGCCCCAGCATTTT.

CDR3 in DNA: TGTGCCAGCAGCAGAACTACCGGGACTAGCGGAATTGCTACGCAGTATTTT. Its protein product is CASSRTTGTSGIATQYF. V usage is TRBV11-3 and J usage is TRBJ2-3; 11 positions match TRBD2. Germline V gives CDR1 SGHNT, CDR2 YENEEA. The CDR3 is 17 amino acids. Unmatched junction bases numbered 15, after V lost 5 bases and J lost 8 bases.

The chain combines TRBV5-1 with TRBJ2-7; 7 nucleotides match TRBD2. The V and J ends lost 4 bases and 4 bases, in that order; junction bases with no gene match: 11. The germline gives CDR1 SGHRS, CDR2 YFSETQ. The CDR3 has 15 amino acids. The CDR3 bases are TGCGCCAGCAGCCCCTCAGGTGGGAGGGTATACGAGCAGTACTTC. Residues: CASSPSGGRVYEQYF.